The entry that follows covers one T cell receptor (beta chain) sequence. Its antigen remains unknown. The entry originates in a study of CXCR3-negative and CXCR3-positive naive CD8 T cells. Study findings and constraints: Memory cells diverged, while naive CXCR3-positive and CXCR3-negative cells had similar TRBV-TRBJ usage. Memory CD8+ T cell repertoires were far less diverse than both naive subsets. CXCR3-positive naive cells had more hydrophobic TRB CDR3s than CXCR3-negative naive cells.

The CDR3 is 14 amino acids. The method, 5' RACE with UMI labels, was used to prepare the TRB cDNA libraries. TCRdb reworked the 5' RACE reads into one entry per CDR3 protein, no DNA. In all, the sample yields around 150,000 distinct CDR3 sequences. V usage is TRBV23-1 and J usage is TRBJ1-2; absent DNA, TCRdb's TRBD1 call cannot be checked. TRBV23-1 is labeled an ORF, and its function is uncertain. The receptor was isolated from a human donor in good health. Some clones in this sample may be carry-over from other donors' samples. Input material: naive CXCR3+ CD8+ T cells from blood. Subset meaning: CD45RO-CCR7+CD27+CD95- naive CD8+ T cells expressing CXCR3 (TNR3+). The CDR3 loop reads CASTQGPNPGGYTF.